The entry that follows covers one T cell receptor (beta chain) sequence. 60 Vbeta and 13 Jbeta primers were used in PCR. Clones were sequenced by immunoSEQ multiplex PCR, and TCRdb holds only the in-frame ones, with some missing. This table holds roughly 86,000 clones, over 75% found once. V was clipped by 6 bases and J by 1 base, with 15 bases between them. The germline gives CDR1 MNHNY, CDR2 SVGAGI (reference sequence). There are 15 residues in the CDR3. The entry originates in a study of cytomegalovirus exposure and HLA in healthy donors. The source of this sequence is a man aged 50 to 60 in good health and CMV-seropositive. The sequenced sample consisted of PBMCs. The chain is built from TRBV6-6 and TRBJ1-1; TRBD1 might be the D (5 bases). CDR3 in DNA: TGTGCCAGCAGGTACCAGCAGGGCCCGAACACTGAAGCTTTCTTT. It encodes CASRYQQGPNTEAFF.